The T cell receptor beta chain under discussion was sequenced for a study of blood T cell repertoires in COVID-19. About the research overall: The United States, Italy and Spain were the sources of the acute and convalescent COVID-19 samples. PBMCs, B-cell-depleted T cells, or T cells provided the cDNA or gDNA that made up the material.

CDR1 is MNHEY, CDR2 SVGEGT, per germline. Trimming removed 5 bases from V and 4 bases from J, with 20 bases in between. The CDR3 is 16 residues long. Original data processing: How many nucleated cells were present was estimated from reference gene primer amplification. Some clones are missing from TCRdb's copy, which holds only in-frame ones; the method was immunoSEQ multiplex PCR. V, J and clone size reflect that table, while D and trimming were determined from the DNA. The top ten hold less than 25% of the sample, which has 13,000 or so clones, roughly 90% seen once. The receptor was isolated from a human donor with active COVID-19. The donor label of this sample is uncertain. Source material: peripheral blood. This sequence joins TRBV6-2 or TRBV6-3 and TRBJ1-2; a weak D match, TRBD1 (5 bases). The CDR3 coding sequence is TGTGCCAGCAGTCCCGAAAGTTGGCGGGGACCCTATGGCTACACCTTC. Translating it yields CASSPESWRGPYGYTF.